These 20 T cell receptor beta chains came from one sample sequenced in a study of regulatory T cells in long-lasting Graves disease. Arm-PCR of CDR3 regions and iRepertoire HTBI primers were used to build TCR beta libraries. TCRdb re-called the multiplex PCR reads through MiXCR, storing one row per CDR3 protein. The sample lists about 540,000 distinct CDR3 sequences; 13% were seen once. Time point in this sample: newly diagnosed GD, antithyroid drugs for less than 3 months. From PBMCs, RNA was extracted and then used to make the TCR library. These same data were also listed under a study on T cells in Graves' hyperthyroidism and ophthalmopathy.

The source material was peripheral blood mononuclear cells (PBMCs), sampled at new diagnosis, from a patient treated with antithyroid drugs. These receptors were obtained from a man aged 25 to 40 with Graves disease.

This clonotype was found a few times. The CDR3 here is CASSYGPENSPLHF. The CDR3 nucleotides are TGTGCCAGCAGTTACGGCCCGGAAAATTCACCCCTCCACTTT. The gene calls are TRBV6-2 or TRBV6-3 and TRBJ1-6; no firm D call. The CDR3 consists of 14 residues. Per the germline V gene, CDR1 is MNHEY and CDR2 is SVGEGT. V lost 2 bases and J lost 7, with 9 bases in between.

This clonotype occurred once. A clone one base away is much larger, so this may be a read error. The chain employs TRBV6-2 or TRBV6-3 and TRBJ2-1; tentative D call: TRBD2 (6 bases). Germline loops: CDR1 MNHEY, CDR2 SVGEGT. CDR3 length: 15 amino acids. As DNA, the CDR3 is TGTACCAGCAGATACTTAGCGGCACCCTACAATGAGCAGTTCTTC. This translates into CTSRYLAAPYNEQFF.

This clonotype was detected ten times or more. This rearrangement joins TRBV29-1 to TRBJ2-3; 10 bases are shared with TRBD2. Per the germline V gene, CDR1 is SQVTM and CDR2 is ANQGSEA. This CDR3 spans 14 amino acids. The junction had 12 bases not matched to a gene; V was cut back by 6 bases and J by 9 bases. The chain's CDR3 is CSVVSGRVYGTQYF. The CDR3 DNA reads as TGCAGCGTCGTCAGCGGGAGGGTCTATGGCACGCAGTATTTT.

The sample holds many counts of this clonotype. The chain employs TRBV20-1 and TRBJ2-2; D may be TRBD2 (6 bases). Trimming took off 5 bases at V and 3 bases at J, with 16 bases between the two ends. From germline, CDR1 is DFQATT and CDR2 SNEGSKA (reference sequence). The CDR3 sequence is 15 residues long. This CDR3 reads CSAAGPTGDTGELFF. In DNA form, the CDR3 reads TGCAGTGCTGCGGGCCCGACGGGGGACACCGGGGAGCTGTTTTTT.

This clonotype was observed at least ten times. The CDR3 reads CARVIAGGRDTQYF. As DNA, the CDR3 is TGTGCCAGGGTCATAGCGGGAGGGCGAGATACGCAGTATTTT. The rearrangement uses TRBV5-8 and TRBJ2-3; 11 bases agree with TRBD2. CDR1 is SGHTS, CDR2 YDEGEE, per germline. CDR3 length: 14 amino acids. V lost 8 bases to trimming and J lost 5 bases; unmatched junction nucleotides: 7.

This clonotype has at least ten counts. The CDR3 sequence: CASRDSSYEQYF. CDR3 in DNA: TGTGCCAGCAGGGACAGCTCCTACGAGCAGTACTTC. The rearrangement uses TRBV6-1 and TRBJ2-7, with D possibly matching TRBD1 (6 bases). V lost 6 bases, J lost 0 bases, and 6 bases lay in between. This CDR3 has 12 amino acids. CDR1 is MNHNS, CDR2 SASEGT, per germline.

This clonotype was counted many times. V usage is TRBV20-1 and J usage is TRBJ2-7; D call uncertain. This CDR3 spans 14 amino acids. Deletions cut 1 base from V and 7 bases from J, with 17 bases between. Looked up from germline, CDR1 is DFQATT and CDR2 is SNEGSKA (reference sequence). The CDR3 spells CSARAASQREEQYF. The DNA for the CDR3 is TGCAGTGCTAGAGCGGCTAGTCAAAGAGAAGAGCAGTACTTC.

On this clonotype itself: A single base separates this from a much larger clone, so it may be a read error. This sequence joins TRBV29-1 and TRBJ1-5; a weak D match, TRBD1 (5 bases). The germline V gene has CDR1 SQVTM and CDR2 ANQGSEA. The CDR3 length is 12 residues. The germline V and J ends were trimmed by 4 bases and 5 bases, with 9 bases remaining between them. The CDR3 loop is CSVAGSDQPQHF. The CDR3 nucleotides read TGCAGCGTTGCAGGGAGCGATCAGCCCCAGCATTTT.

Comments on this clonotype: Given a much more abundant clone one base away, this may be a read error. The gene calls are TRBV6-2 or TRBV6-3 and TRBJ2-1; 8 nucleotides line up with TRBD1. Germline V lookup: CDR1 MNHEY, CDR2 SVGEGT. This CDR3 is 16 amino acids long. CDR3 in amino acids: CACSVRQGSSYNEQFF. CDR3 DNA sequence: TGTGCCTGCAGTGTTCGACAGGGGAGCTCCTACAATGAGCAGTTCTTC.

This clonotype showed up just a few times. The junction shows a germline mismatch at one end, possibly a read error. The chain links TRBV29-1 to TRBJ1-3; tentative D call: TRBD1 (5 bases). The germline CDR1 and CDR2 sequences are SQVTM and ANQGSEA. The CDR3 consists of 14 residues. The CDR3 loop reads CSVWDGTSGNTIHF. CDR3 nucleotides: TGCAGCGTTTGGGACGGGACCTCTGGAAACACCATACATTTT.

This clonotype was detected many times. This sequence joins TRBV12-5 and TRBJ2-7; 13 positions match TRBD2. This CDR3 has 15 residues. The ends lost 6 bases at V and 4 bases at J; junction bases unmatched: 6. Germline CDR1 and CDR2: LGHNT and FRNRAP. In nucleotides, the CDR3 is TGTGCTAGTGGACCCCCGGGACTAGCGGGATACGAGCAGTACTTC. As protein: CASGPPGLAGYEQYF. Looking up the rest from reference TRBV12-5 and TRBJ2-7 gives the full variable domain: DARVTQTPRHKVTEMGQEVTMRCQPILGHNTVFWYRQTMMQGLELLAYFRNRAPLDDSGMPKDRFSAEMPDATLATLKIQPSEPRDSAVYFCASGPPGLAGYEQYFGPGTRLTVT.

This clonotype was picked up many times. The chain carries TRBV28 and TRBJ2-7; the D is unclear. Trimming cost V 5 bases and J 3 bases, with 2 bases left between them. CDR1 and CDR2 (germline): MDHEN, SYDVKM. This CDR3 is built from 10 residues. CDR3 in amino acids: CASSLYEQYF. In nucleotides, the CDR3 is TGTGCCAGCAGTCTCTACGAGCAGTACTTC.

This clonotype was seen a handful of times. The rearrangement joins TRBV27 to TRBJ2-7; D is unclear. The CDR3 length is 16 residues. V gave up 3 bases and J gave up 0 bases, with 15 bases separating them. CDR1 and CDR2 from the germline V gene are MNHEY and SMNVEV (reference sequence). This CDR3 reads CASSFGWAAASYEQYF. The CDR3 bases are TGTGCCAGCAGTTTTGGTTGGGCCGCCGCCTCCTACGAGCAGTACTTC.

To note about this clonotype: This may come from a read error, since a much larger clone is one base off. The chain joins TRBV2 to TRBJ2-3; D is undetermined. The germline CDR1 and CDR2 sequences are SNHLY and FYNNEI. The V end lost 5 bases, the J end lost 5 bases, and 17 bases lay between the germline ends. The CDR3 spans 15 residues. Here the CDR3 reads CASSLYEAWGDTQYF. The CDR3 bases are TGTGCCAGCAGTTTATACGAAGCCTGGGGAGATACGCAGTATTTT.

This clonotype was recorded many times. The CDR3 sequence: CSAPPEGHEQYF. CDR3 in DNA: TGCAGTGCTCCCCCCGAGGGCCACGAGCAGTACTTC. This chain joins TRBV20-1 and TRBJ2-7; D possibly corresponds to TRBD2 (5 bases). V dropped 5 bases and J dropped 5 bases, with 13 bases sitting between them. The germline gives CDR1 DFQATT, CDR2 SNEGSKA (reference sequence). The length of the CDR3 is 12 residues.

At least ten counts were recorded for this clonotype. The gene calls are TRBV7-8 and TRBJ1-5; D unclear. The CDR3 contains 16 residues. Trimming cost V 0 bases and J 0 bases, with 9 bases left between them. Germline CDR1 SGHVS, CDR2 FQNEAQ. The CDR3 bases are TGTGCCAGCAGCTTAGCGTTTGGGCCTAGCAATCAGCCCCAGCATTTT. Its translation: CASSLAFGPSNQPQHF. The full variable domain, with the rest looked up from reference TRBV7-8 and TRBJ1-5, is GAGVSQSPRYKVAKRGQDVALRCDPISGHVSLFWYQQALGQGPEFLTYFQNEAQLDKSGLPSDRFFAERPEGSVSTLKIQRTQQEDSAVYLCASSLAFGPSNQPQHFGDGTRLSIL.

V gene TRBV27 combines with J gene TRBJ2-5; TRBD2 agrees at 9 bases. With 5 bases clipped from V and 2 bases from J, the junction kept 6 bases outside the gene matches. Germline assignment: CDR1 MNHEY and CDR2 SMNVEV (reference sequence). There are 15 residues in the CDR3. This chain's CDR3 is CASSPTSGLQETQYF. The CDR3 nucleotides read TGTGCCAGCAGTCCCACTAGCGGGCTACAAGAGACCCAGTACTTC.

This clonotype was observed at least ten times. This chain links TRBV12-3 or TRBV12-4 with TRBJ1-4; D perhaps matches TRBD1 (5 bases). This CDR3 is 14 amino acids long. The V and J ends lost 1 base and 8 bases respectively, with 11 bases between them. The CDR3, as DNA: TGTGCCAGCAGTTTAGGGGGAGGGGCGGAAAAACTGTTTTTT. Protein: CASSLGGGAEKLFF.

This clonotype was counted at least ten times. The CDR3 loop is CASSSGGSGNQPQHF. The DNA of the CDR3 is TGTGCCAGCAGCTCGGGGGGCTCGGGCAATCAGCCCCAGCATTTT. The gene calls are TRBV6-1 and TRBJ1-5; weak D call: TRBD1 (6 bases). CDR1 is MNHNS and CDR2 is SASEGT in the germline V gene. CDR3 length: 15 residues. Between the trimmed V and J ends, which lost 6 bases and 2 bases, there was a span of 14 bases.

This clonotype has at least ten counts. V gene TRBV5-1 combines with J gene TRBJ2-5; D is ambiguous. The CDR3 spans 14 residues. The V gene lost 4 bases and the J gene lost 4 bases, with 14 bases spanning the gap. Germline V gene sequence: CDR1 SGHRS, CDR2 YFSETQ. CDR3 DNA sequence: TGCGCCAGCAGCCCCACCCCTATCGGAGAGACCCAGTACTTC. Translated: CASSPTPIGETQYF.